This TCR beta chain was captured in a study of CD8 T cells in Susac syndrome. Whole-study context: Patients with Susac syndrome were, at the time of blood collection, therapy-naive, maintained on corticosteroids, or maintained on intravenous immunoglobulin alone. Study conclusions and caveats: The CD4+ T cell repertoire of patients with Susac syndrome showed no detectable clonal expansion.

TCR beta sequencing was performed on blood CD8+ and CD4+ T cells. About this clonotype itself: Its target is unknown.

Reverse transcription of about 0.5 to 1 ug RNA used random hexamers. TCRdb processed the immunoSEQ multiplex PCR reads anew with MiXCR; each CDR3 protein has one entry. The sample carries about 140,000 distinct CDR3 sequences, just under 95% recorded once. V was clipped by 4 bases and J by 8 bases; unmatched bases: 4. Germline-derived CDR1 and CDR2 are DFQATT and SNEGSKA (reference sequence). CDR3 size: 11 residues. Specimen: CD4+ T cells from PBMCs. The chain combines TRBV20-1 with TRBJ1-2; the match to TRBD1 covers 7 bases. The clonotype originates from a human donor with Susac syndrome. The DNA of the CDR3 is TGCAGTGCTACAGGACAGGTCGGCTACACCTTC. It yields the protein CSATGQVGYTF.